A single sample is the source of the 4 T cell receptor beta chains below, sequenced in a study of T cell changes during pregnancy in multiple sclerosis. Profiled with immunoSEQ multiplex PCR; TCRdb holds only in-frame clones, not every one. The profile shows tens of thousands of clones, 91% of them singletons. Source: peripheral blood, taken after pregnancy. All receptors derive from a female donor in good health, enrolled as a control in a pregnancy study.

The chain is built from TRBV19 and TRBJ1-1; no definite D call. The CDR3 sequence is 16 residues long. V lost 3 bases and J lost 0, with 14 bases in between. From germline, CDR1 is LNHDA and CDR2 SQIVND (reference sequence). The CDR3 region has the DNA TGTGCCAGTAGTATTTGGAGGGTGGGGATGAACACTGAAGCTTTCTTT. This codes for CASSIWRVGMNTEAFF.

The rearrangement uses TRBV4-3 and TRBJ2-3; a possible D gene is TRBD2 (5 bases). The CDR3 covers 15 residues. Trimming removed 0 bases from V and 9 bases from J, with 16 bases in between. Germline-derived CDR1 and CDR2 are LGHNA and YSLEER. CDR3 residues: CASSQDAAGEGTQYF. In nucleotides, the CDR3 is TGCGCCAGCAGCCAAGATGCCGCCGGGGAAGGGACGCAGTATTTT.

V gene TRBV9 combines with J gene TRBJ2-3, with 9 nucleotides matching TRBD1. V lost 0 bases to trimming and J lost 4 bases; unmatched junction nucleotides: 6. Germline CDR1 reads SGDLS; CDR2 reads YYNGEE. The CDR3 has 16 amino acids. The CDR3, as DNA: TGTGCCAGCAGCGTAGATGGGACAGGGTCTCCAGATACGCAGTATTTT. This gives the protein CASSVDGTGSPDTQYF.

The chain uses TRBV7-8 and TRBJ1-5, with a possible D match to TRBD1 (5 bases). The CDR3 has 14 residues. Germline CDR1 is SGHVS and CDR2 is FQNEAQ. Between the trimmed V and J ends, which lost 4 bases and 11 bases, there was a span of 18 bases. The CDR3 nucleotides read TGTGCCAGCAGCTCCGGGACGGAGGGCATGGCCCAGCATTTT. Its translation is CASSSGTEGMAQHF. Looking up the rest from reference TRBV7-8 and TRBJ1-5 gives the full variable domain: GAGVSQSPRYKVAKRGQDVALRCDPISGHVSLFWYQQALGQGPEFLTYFQNEAQLDKSGLPSDRFFAERPEGSVSTLKIQRTQQEDSAVYLCASSSGTEGMAQHFGDGTRLSIL.